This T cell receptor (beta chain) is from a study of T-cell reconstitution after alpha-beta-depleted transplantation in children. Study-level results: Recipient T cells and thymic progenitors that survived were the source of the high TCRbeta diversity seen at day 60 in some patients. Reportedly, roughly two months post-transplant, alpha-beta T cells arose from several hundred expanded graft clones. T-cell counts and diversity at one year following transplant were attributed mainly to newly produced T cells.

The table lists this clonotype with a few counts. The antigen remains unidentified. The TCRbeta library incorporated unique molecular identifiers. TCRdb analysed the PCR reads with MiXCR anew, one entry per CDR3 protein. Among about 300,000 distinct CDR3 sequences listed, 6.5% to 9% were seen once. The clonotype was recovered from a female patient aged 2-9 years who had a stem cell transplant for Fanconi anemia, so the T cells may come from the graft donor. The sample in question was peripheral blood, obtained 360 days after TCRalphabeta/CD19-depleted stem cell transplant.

This CDR3 reads CASSFRRGGERNGYTF. Here the CDR3 DNA reads TGTGCCAGCAGTTTTCGGAGGGGCGGAGAGAGGAATGGCTACACCTTC. The gene calls are TRBV27 and TRBJ1-2, with a tentative D call TRBD1 (5 bases). The CDR3 totals 16 residues. Germline V CDR1 and CDR2: MNHEY, SMNVEV (reference sequence). V lost 3 bases and J 6 bases, leaving 20 bases between the germline ends.